These T cell receptor beta chains were read from a single sample in a study of OX40 agonist ivuxolimab in advanced cancers. Assay used: immunoSEQ multiplex PCR; TCRdb lists only in-frame clones, some missing. Of some 100,000 clones in the sample, less than 95% were seen once. The sample was CD4+ or CD8+ T cells sorted from blood, taken in a trial of the OX40 agonist ivuxolimab. These receptor sequences come from an adult with an advanced solid tumor such as melanoma, head and neck, liver or kidney cancer. Each CDR3 is given with its conserved first and last residue. Fields, in order: D gene, V gene, J gene, clone size, CDR3 protein, CDR3 DNA. The D gene is left open where the match is weak. The listing skips clone size in some rows; elsewhere it reads once, few, many or a size class.

>-|TRBV14|TRBJ2-5|-
CASSHLLSGRVQETQYF
TGTGCCAGCAGCCACCTCTTGTCGGGCAGGGTCCAAGAGACCCAGTACTTC
>-|TRBV5-1|TRBJ2-5|few
CASSPGETQYF
TGCGCCAGCAGCCCTGGGGAGACCCAGTACTTC
>-|TRBV28|TRBJ2-7|-
CASSPLHEQYF
TGTGCCAGCAGCCCCCTCCACGAGCAGTACTTC
>-|TRBV18|TRBJ1-1|-
CASSQGGANTEAFF
TGTGCCAGCTCACAAGGGGGAGCGAACACTGAAGCTTTCTTT
>-|TRBV11-3|TRBJ2-1|-
CASSLDFQDYNEQFF
TGTGCCAGCAGCTTAGATTTCCAAGACTACAATGAGCAGTTCTTC
>TRBD1|TRBV4-1|TRBJ1-1|-
CASSSRDRRTEAFF
TGCGCCAGCAGCAGCCGGGACAGGCGCACTGAAGCTTTCTTT
>TRBD2|TRBV5-1|TRBJ2-5|-
CASGSTSGSLETQYF
TGCGCCAGCGGATCAACTAGCGGGAGTTTAGAGACCCAGTACTTC
>TRBD2|TRBV18|TRBJ2-7|-
CASSRSGRSEQYF
TGTGCCAGCTCACGTAGCGGGAGGAGCGAGCAGTACTTC
>-|TRBV7-9|TRBJ2-7|-
CASSLEGVAYEQYF
TGTGCCAGCAGCTTAGAAGGAGTTGCCTACGAGCAGTACTTC
>-|TRBV7-9|TRBJ2-3|few
CASSSYREPNTQYF
TGTGCCAGCAGCTCATACCGGGAACCAAATACGCAGTATTTT
>-|TRBV28|TRBJ1-3|-
CASSKAGNTIYF
TGTGCCAGCAGTAAGGCTGGAAACACCATATATTTT
>TRBD2|TRBV29-1|TRBJ2-5|-
CSVERVRESETQYF
TGCAGCGTTGAGCGTGTGCGGGAGTCAGAGACCCAGTACTTC
>-|TRBV25-1|TRBJ2-7|-
CASRSGGYEQYF
TGTGCCAGCAGATCAGGTGGTTACGAGCAGTACTTC
>TRBD2|TRBV5-1|TRBJ2-5|-
CASSVGLAGGLGKQETQYF
TGCGCCAGCAGCGTGGGACTAGCGGGAGGTCTAGGGAAACAAGAGACCCAGTACTTC
>TRBD2|TRBV10-1|TRBJ2-1|-
CASSESGSGRGNEQFF
TGCGCCAGCAGTGAGTCAGGTAGCGGGAGGGGAAATGAGCAGTTCTTC
>-|TRBV19|TRBJ2-1|-
CASRQGGRGEQFF
TGTGCCAGTCGTCAAGGTGGCCGGGGTGAGCAGTTCTTC
>-|TRBV4-1|TRBJ1-4|-
CASSQDGTGNEKLFF
TGCGCCAGCAGCCAAGATGGAACAGGGAATGAAAAACTGTTTTTT
>-|TRBV5-4|TRBJ1-2|-
CASSLEGLSGYTF
TGTGCCAGCAGCTTGGAAGGGTTGAGTGGCTACACCTTC